The present TCR beta chain was sequenced within a study of shared clonotypes between healthy human individuals. This CDR3 region has 13 residues. Germline V gene data show CDR1 as MDHEN and CDR2 as SYDVKM. Study observations and caveats: Naive subsets generally exceeded memory subsets in estimated richness. Several donors held about 5% of naive CD4 clonotypes in common.

For this clone: Its antigen remains unidentified. Sequence at one end of the junction differs from germline and may be a read error.

Source study methods: Filtering was not the same, since immunoSEQ gave junction-only sequences without quality scores. TCRdb's copy holds only in-frame clones and misses some; the assay was immunoSEQ multiplex PCR. D and trimming come from the DNA, and the V and J calls and clone size come from that table. Counted here are some 2.4 million clones, over 85% occurring once; the ten biggest clones make up approximately 0.35%. The chain employs TRBV28 and TRBJ2-3; no clear D gene. Sequencing used naive CD4+ T cells from PBMCs. Noted subset: CD45RA+ positively selected. The source is a man aged 18 to 35 in good health. Some clones in this sample may be carry-over from other donors' samples. DNA of the CDR3: TGTGCCAGCCTACTCTCGGGCACAGTTACGCAGTATTTT. This gives the protein CASLLSGTVTQYF.